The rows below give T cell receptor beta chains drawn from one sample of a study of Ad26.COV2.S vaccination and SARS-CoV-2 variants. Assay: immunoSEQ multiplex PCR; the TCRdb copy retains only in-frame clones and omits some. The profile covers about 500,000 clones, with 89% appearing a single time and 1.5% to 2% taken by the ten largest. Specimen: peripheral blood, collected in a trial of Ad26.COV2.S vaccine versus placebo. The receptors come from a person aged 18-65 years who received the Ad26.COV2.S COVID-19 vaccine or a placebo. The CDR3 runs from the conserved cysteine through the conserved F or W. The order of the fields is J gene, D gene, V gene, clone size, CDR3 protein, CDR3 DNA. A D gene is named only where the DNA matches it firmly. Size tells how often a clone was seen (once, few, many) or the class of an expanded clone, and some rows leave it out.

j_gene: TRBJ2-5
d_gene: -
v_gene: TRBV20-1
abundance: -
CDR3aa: CSAGWETQYF
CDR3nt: TGCAGTGCGGGATGGGAGACCCAGTACTTC

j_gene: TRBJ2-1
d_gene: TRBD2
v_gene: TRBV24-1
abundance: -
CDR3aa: CATSDPGLAAYNEQFF
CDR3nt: TGTGCCACCAGTGACCCCGGACTAGCGGCCTACAATGAGCAGTTCTTC

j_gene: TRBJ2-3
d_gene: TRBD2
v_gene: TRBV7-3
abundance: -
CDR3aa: CASSLNGRATDTQYF
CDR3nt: TGTGCCAGCAGCTTAAACGGGAGGGCCACAGATACGCAGTATTTT

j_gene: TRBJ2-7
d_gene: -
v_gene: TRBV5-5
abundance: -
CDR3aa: CASSLAGLLYEQYF
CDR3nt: TGTGCCAGCAGCTTGGCGGGATTGCTCTACGAGCAGTACTTC

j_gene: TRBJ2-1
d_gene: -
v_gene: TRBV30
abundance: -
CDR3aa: CAWSVHRIIVGQFF
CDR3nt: TGTGCCTGGAGTGTACATAGGATCATTGTGGGGCAGTTCTTC

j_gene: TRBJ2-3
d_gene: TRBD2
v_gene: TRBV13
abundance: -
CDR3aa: CASSSGLAGGPSTDTQYF
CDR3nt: TGTGCCAGCAGCTCCGGACTAGCGGGAGGGCCCTCCACAGATACGCAGTATTTT

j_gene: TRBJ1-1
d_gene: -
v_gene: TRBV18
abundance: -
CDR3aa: CASSPLGVDTEAFF
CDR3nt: TGTGCCAGCTCACCACTGGGGGTAGACACTGAAGCTTTCTTT

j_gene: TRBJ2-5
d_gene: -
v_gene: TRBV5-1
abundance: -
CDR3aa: CASSLVAGSKETQYF
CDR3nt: TGCGCCAGCAGCTTGGTTGCAGGGTCTAAAGAGACCCAGTACTTC

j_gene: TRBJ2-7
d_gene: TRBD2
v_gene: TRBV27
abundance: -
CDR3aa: CASSYKREGTYEQYF
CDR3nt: TGTGCCAGCAGTTATAAGCGGGAGGGTACCTACGAGCAGTACTTC

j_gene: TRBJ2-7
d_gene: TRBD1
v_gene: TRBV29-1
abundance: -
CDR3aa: CSVLWTGKGYEQYF
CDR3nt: TGCAGCGTCTTATGGACAGGGAAGGGCTACGAGCAGTACTTC

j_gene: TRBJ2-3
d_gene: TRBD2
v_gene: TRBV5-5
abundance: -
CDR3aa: CASSLGGLAGGTQYF
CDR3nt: TGTGCCAGCAGCTTGGGTGGGCTAGCGGGAGGCACGCAGTATTTT

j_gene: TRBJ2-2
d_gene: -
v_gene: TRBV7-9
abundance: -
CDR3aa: CASSGRNTGELFF
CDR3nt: TGTGCCAGCAGTGGGAGGAACACCGGGGAGCTGTTTTTT

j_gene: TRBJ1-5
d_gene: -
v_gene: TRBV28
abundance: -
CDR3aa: CASSFRQVWSNQPQHF
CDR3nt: TGTGCCAGCAGTTTTCGGCAGGTCTGGAGCAATCAGCCCCAGCATTTT

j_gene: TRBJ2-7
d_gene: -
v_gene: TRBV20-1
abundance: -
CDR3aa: CSARTVEQYF
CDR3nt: TGCAGTGCTAGGACAGTCGAGCAGTACTTC

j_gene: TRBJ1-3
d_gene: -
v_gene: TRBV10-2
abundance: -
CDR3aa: CATVSGNTIYF
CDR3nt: TGCGCGACAGTTTCTGGAAACACCATATATTTT

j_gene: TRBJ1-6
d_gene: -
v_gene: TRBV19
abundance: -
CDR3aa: CALPGGINSPLHF
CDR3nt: TGTGCCCTCCCGGGGGGGATTAATTCACCCCTCCACTTT

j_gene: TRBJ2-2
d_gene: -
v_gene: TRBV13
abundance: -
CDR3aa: CASSLPQAGELFF
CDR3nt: TGTGCCAGCAGCTTACCTCAAGCCGGGGAGCTGTTTTTT

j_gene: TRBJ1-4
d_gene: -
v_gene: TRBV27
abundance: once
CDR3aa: CASSSFLGRANEKLFF
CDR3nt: TGTGCCAGCAGTTCATTCCTGGGCAGGGCTAATGAAAAACTGTTTTTT

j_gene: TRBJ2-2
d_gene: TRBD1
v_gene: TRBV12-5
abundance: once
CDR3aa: CASRRDRNTGELFF
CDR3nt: TGTGCTAGTCGCCGGGACAGGAACACCGGGGAGCTGTTTTTT

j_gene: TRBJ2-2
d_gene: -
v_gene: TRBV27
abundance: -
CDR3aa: CASSVHRENTGELFF
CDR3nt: TGTGCCAGCAGTGTACATCGCGAGAACACCGGGGAGCTGTTTTTT

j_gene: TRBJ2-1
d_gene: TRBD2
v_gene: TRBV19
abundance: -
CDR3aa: CASSIEGLAGAKGDNEQFF
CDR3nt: TGTGCCAGTAGTATCGAGGGACTAGCGGGGGCCAAGGGTGATAATGAGCAGTTCTTC

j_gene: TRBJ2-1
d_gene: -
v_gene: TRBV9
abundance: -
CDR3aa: CASSARVYGNEQFF
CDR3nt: TGTGCCAGCAGCGCCAGGGTTTACGGCAATGAGCAGTTCTTC

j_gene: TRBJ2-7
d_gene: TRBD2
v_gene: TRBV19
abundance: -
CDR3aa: CASSASSGTNSYEQYF
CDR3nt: TGTGCCAGTAGTGCTTCTTCCGGGACTAACTCCTACGAGCAGTACTTC

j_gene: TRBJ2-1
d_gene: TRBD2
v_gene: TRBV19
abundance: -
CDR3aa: CASSIGLAGGPVFF
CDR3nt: TGTGCCAGTAGTATTGGACTAGCGGGAGGGCCGGTGTTCTTC

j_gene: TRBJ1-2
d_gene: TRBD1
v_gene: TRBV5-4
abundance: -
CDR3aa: CASSSGQGRGYGYTF
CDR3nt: TGTGCCAGCAGCTCCGGACAGGGAAGGGGCTATGGCTACACCTTC

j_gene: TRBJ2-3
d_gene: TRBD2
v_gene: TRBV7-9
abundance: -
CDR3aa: CASSQTSVSTDTQYF
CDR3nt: TGTGCCAGCAGCCAGACTAGCGTTAGCACAGATACGCAGTATTTT

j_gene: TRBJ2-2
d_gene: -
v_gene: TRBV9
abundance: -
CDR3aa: CASSVSPATNTGELFF
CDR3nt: TGTGCCAGCAGCGTAAGTCCGGCAACGAACACCGGGGAGCTGTTTTTT

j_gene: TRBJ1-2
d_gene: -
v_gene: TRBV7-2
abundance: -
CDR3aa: CASSLVVGDYGYTF
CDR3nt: TGTGCCAGCAGCTTAGTGGTGGGCGACTATGGCTACACCTTC

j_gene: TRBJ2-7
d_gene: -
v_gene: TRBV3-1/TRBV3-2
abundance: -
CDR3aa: CASSQVVYSRRPPYEQYF
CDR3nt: TGTGCCAGCAGCCAAGTCGTCTACAGTAGGCGCCCGCCCTACGAGCAGTACTTC

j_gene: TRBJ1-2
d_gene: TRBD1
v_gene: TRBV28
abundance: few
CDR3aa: CASSSQTGGSNGYTF
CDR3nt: TGTGCCAGCAGTTCCCAGACAGGGGGTAGTAATGGCTACACCTTC

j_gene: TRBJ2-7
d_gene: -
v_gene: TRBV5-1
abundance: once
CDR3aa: CASSLDPTVDEQYF
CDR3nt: TGCGCCAGCAGCTTGGACCCGACAGTTGACGAGCAGTACTTC

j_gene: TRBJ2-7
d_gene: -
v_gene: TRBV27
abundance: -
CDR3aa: CASSLAAAYEQYF
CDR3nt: TGTGCCAGCAGCTTAGCGGCCGCCTACGAGCAGTACTTC

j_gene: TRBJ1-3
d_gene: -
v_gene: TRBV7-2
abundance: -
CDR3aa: CASSPPRDIWGSGNTIYF
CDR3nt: TGTGCCAGCAGCCCACCGAGGGACATTTGGGGCTCTGGAAACACCATATATTTT

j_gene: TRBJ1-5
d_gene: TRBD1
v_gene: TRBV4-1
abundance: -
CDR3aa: CASSQDRGREGNQPQHF
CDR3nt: TGCGCCAGCAGCCAAGACAGGGGGCGCGAAGGCAATCAGCCCCAGCATTTT

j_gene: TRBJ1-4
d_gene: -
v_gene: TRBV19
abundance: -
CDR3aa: CATQDPTGKKLFF
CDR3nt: TGTGCCACCCAGGACCCCACCGGCAAAAAACTGTTTTTT

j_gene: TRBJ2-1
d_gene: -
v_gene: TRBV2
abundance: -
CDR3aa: CASSEKYLSSYNEQFF
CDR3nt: TGTGCCAGCAGTGAAAAGTACCTGAGCTCCTACAATGAGCAGTTCTTC

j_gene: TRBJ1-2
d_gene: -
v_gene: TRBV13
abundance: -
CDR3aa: CASLLRGDYGYTF
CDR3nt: TGTGCCAGCCTACTCCGGGGTGACTATGGCTACACCTTC

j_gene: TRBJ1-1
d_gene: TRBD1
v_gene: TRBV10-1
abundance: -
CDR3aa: CASGRDRKEYWPMNTEAFF
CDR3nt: TGCGCCAGCGGCCGGGACAGGAAGGAATATTGGCCGATGAACACTGAAGCTTTCTTT

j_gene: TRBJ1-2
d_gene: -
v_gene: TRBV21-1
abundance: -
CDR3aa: CASQESTGYYYGYTF
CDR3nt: TGTGCCAGCCAAGAATCAACAGGGTATTACTATGGCTACACCTTC

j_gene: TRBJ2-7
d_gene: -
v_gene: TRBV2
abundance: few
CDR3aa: CASRYGDSYEQYF
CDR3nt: TGTGCCAGCAGATACGGCGACTCCTACGAGCAGTACTTC

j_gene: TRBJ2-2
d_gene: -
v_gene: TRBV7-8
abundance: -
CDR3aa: CASSLIKGNTGELFF
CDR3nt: TGTGCCAGCAGCCTTATTAAGGGGAACACCGGGGAGCTGTTTTTT

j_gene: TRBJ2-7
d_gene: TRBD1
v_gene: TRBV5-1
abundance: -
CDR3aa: CASSWRTGEDYEQYF
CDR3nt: TGCGCCAGCAGCTGGAGGACAGGGGAAGACTACGAGCAGTACTTC

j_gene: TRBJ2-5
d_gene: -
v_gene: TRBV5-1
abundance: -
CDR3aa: CASSLQETQYF
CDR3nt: TGCGCCAGCAGCCTCCAGGAGACCCAGTACTTC

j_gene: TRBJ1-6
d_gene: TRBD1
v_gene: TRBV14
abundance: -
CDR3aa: CASSQDKGQINSPLHF
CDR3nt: TGTGCCAGCAGCCAAGATAAGGGACAGATAAATTCACCCCTCCACTTT

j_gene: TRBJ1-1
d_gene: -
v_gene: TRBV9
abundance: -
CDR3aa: CASSGEEWGFSRATEAFF
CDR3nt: TGTGCCAGCAGCGGAGAGGAATGGGGGTTTTCTCGGGCCACTGAAGCTTTCTTT

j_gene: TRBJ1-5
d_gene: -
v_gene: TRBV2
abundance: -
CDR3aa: CASSEAGTMGSLAISPYRNQPQHF
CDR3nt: TGTGCCAGCAGTGAAGCGGGGACAATGGGAAGTCTAGCAATCAGCCCCTATCGCAATCAGCCCCAGCATTTT

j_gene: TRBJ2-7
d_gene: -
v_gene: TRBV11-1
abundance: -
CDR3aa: CASSLGRGGEQYF
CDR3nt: TGTGCCAGCAGCTTAGGCAGGGGTGGCGAGCAGTACTTC

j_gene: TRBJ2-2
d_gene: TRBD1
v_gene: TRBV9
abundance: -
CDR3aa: CASSGDRGLTGELFF
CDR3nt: TGTGCCAGCAGCGGCGACAGGGGGCTAACCGGGGAGCTGTTTTTT

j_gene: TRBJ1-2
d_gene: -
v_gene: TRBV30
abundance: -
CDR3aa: CAWSVWGTLSLKDGYTF
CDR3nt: TGTGCCTGGAGTGTGTGGGGGACGCTAAGTTTAAAGGATGGCTACACCTTC

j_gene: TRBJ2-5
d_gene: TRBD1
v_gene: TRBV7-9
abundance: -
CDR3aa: CASSLSPGQGRETQYF
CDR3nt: TGTGCCAGCAGCCTCTCTCCGGGACAGGGGAGAGAGACCCAGTACTTC

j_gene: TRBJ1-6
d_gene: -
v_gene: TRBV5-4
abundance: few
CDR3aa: CASSLETALGPLHF
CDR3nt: TGTGCCAGCAGCTTGGAGACAGCCCTGGGGCCCCTCCACTTT

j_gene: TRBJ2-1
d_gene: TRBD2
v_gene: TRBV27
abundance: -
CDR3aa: CASTSGGAYNEQFF
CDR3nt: TGTGCCAGCACTAGCGGAGGGGCCTACAATGAGCAGTTCTTC

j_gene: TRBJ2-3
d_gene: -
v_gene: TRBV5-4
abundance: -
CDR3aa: CASSLAAGYTDTQYF
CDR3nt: TGTGCCAGCAGCTTGGCGGCGGGATACACAGATACGCAGTATTTT

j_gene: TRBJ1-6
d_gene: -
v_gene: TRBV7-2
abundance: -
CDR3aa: CASSLSDSHNSPLHF
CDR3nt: TGTGCCAGCAGCTTGTCGGACTCCCATAATTCACCCCTCCACTTT

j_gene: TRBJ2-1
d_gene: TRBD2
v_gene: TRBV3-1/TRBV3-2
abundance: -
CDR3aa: CASSQDSGLAGAPNEQFF
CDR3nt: TGTGCCAGCAGCCAAGATTCTGGACTAGCGGGAGCACCCAATGAGCAGTTCTTC